The source of this T cell receptor (beta chain) is a study of T cell repertoires in cytomegalovirus infection. About the research overall: Use of recently identified HLA-C-restricted and well-studied HLA-B-restricted CMV epitopes was part of the study. CMV infection together with matching HLA type was indicated by public TCR beta signatures. Points from the study as a whole: The ex vivo response showed dominance by HLA-C-restricted CMV-specific TCR beta clonotypes.

This clonotype was counted only a few times. Its antigen is currently unknown. Each CDR3 protein gets one entry after TCRdb re-called the reads with MiXCR. The sample contains 40,000 to 55,000 distinct CDR3 sequences, under 25% of which appear only once. Trimming took off 6 bases at V and 4 bases at J, with 16 bases between the two ends. The CDR3 extends over 14 amino acids. CDR1 is ENHRY and CDR2 is SYGVKD in the germline V gene. The V and J genes are TRBV10-3 and TRBJ2-7, with D perhaps matching TRBD1 or TRBD2 (5 bases each). The receptor was isolated from a human donor in good health (CMV status not recorded). Some clones in this sample may be carry-over from other donors' samples. Source: CD8+ T cells from cultured PBMCs, taken from culture after CMV antigen stimulation. The CDR3 loop is CAISVLSGRYEQYF. The DNA for the CDR3 is TGTGCCATCAGCGTACTTTCGGGACGGTACGAGCAGTACTTC.